These 7 T cell receptor beta chains were sequenced from one sample in a study of early T cells in non-severe SARS-CoV-2 infection. TCRdb passed the 5' RACE reads through MiXCR, listing each CDR3 protein once. The sample carries tens of thousands of distinct CDR3 sequences, about 11% recorded once. Sequencing input: whole blood. The receptors derive from an adult who was a healthcare worker with PCR-confirmed SARS-CoV-2 infection or an uninfected control (not recorded which).

This clonotype showed up many times. The rearrangement joins TRBV4-3 to TRBJ2-4; TRBD2 aligns across 15 bases. Trimming took 3 bases from V and 8 from J; bases not matched to a gene: 11. This CDR3 is 18 amino acids long. The germline gives CDR1 LGHNA, CDR2 YSLEER. CDR3 amino acids: CASSHGGGTSGRRDIQYF. The CDR3 DNA reads TGCGCCAGCAGCCACGGGGGAGGGACTAGCGGGAGGAGGGACATTCAGTACTTC.

This clonotype came up a few times. This chain links TRBV6-6 with TRBJ2-7; 9 positions agree with TRBD1. The CDR3 runs to 16 residues. Germline-derived CDR1 and CDR2 are MNHNY and SVGAGI (reference sequence). V lost 0 bases to trimming and J lost 7 bases; unmatched junction nucleotides: 10. In DNA, the CDR3 is TGTGCCAGCAGTTACTCCCAGAGGGACAGGGTGAGGGAGCAGTACTTC. This gives the protein CASSYSQRDRVREQYF.

A few counts support this clonotype. The CDR3 coding sequence is TGTGCCAGCAGTTTCTTGAACACTGAAGCTTTCTTT. This encodes CASSFLNTEAFF. This chain uses TRBV28 with TRBJ1-1; unclear D gene. The CDR3 extends over 12 amino acids. V dropped 3 bases and J dropped 0 bases, with 2 bases sitting between them. CDR1 is MDHEN and CDR2 is SYDVKM in the germline V gene.

V is TRBV29-1 and J is TRBJ1-2; D is unresolved. Trimming cost V 4 bases and J 4 bases, with 13 bases left between them. Germline V gene data show CDR1 as SQVTM and CDR2 as ANQGSEA. The CDR3 spans 13 residues. The CDR3 region has the DNA TGCAGCGTTGTTGAGCCACCCCCCTATGGCTACACCTTC. Protein: CSVVEPPPYGYTF.

This clonotype was counted only a few times. The chain employs TRBV7-3 and TRBJ1-1; TRBD1 aligns across 7 bases. This CDR3 contains 13 residues. V was pared by 4 bases and J by 3 bases, with 2 bases of the junction left unmatched. CDR1 is SGHTA, CDR2 FQGTGA, per germline. CDR3 loop: CASSYDRDTEAFF. The CDR3 coding sequence is TGTGCCAGCAGCTACGACAGGGACACTGAAGCTTTCTTT.

V is TRBV9 and J is TRBJ2-7, with 10 bases identical to TRBD1. In germline, CDR1 is SGDLS, CDR2 YYNGEE. V shed 0 bases and J 7 bases; nucleotides not matched to a gene: 4. This CDR3 is built from 14 residues. CDR3 residues: CASSVGQGAWEQYF. The CDR3 DNA sequence: TGTGCCAGCAGCGTAGGACAGGGGGCGTGGGAGCAGTACTTC. Together with reference TRBV9 and TRBJ2-7, the CDR3 gives the full variable domain: DSGVTQTPKHLITATGQRVTLRCSPRSGDLSVYWYQQSLDQGLQFLIQYYNGEERAKGNILERFSAQQFPDLHSELNLSSLELGDSALYFCASSVGQGAWEQYFGPGTRLTVT.

This clonotype was detected only a few times. The rearrangement joins TRBV5-1 to TRBJ1-4; D is unresolved. The V end was cut by 5 bases, the J end by 1 base, with 6 bases between. CDR1 is SGHRS and CDR2 is YFSETQ in the germline V gene. This CDR3 is built from 13 residues. CDR3 sequence reads: CASRRETNEKLFF. CDR3 coding DNA: TGCGCCAGCAGGCGGGAAACTAATGAAAAACTGTTTTTT.